This TCR beta chain was retrieved from a study of blood T cell repertoires in COVID-19. Looking at the study overall: The analysed material was cDNA or gDNA that came from T cells, B-cell-depleted T cells, or PBMCs.

Looked up from germline, CDR1 is MGHRA and CDR2 is YSYEKL. The CDR3 has 18 residues. V was clipped by 1 base and J by 3 bases; unmatched bases: 10. Authors' processing steps: Estimated nucleated cell counts came from reference gene primer amplification. Clones were read by immunoSEQ multiplex PCR, and TCRdb kept only the in-frame ones, dropping some. V, J and clone size reflect that table, while D and trimming were determined from the DNA. The sample has approximately 250,000 clones; 86% are singletons. The clonotype comes from a young man with active or convalescent COVID-19. The specimen was peripheral blood. This rearrangement joins TRBV4-1 to TRBJ2-1, with TRBD2 matching over 9 bases. Written as DNA, the CDR3 is TGCGCCAGCAGCCAAGGAGCGGTAGCGGGGGAGTACTACAATGAGCAGTTCTTC. It encodes CASSQGAVAGEYYNEQFF.